The entry that follows covers one T cell receptor (beta chain) sequence. No antigen is known for it. The record originates from a study of cytomegalovirus exposure and HLA in healthy donors. Study-wide background: Genetic ancestry analysis placed under 90% of the 300 to 500 donors that were genotyped in the Caucasian-associated cluster. Study-wide points: An analysis was carried out at a later point. It showed that HLA-associated TCR beta chains were more clonally expanded than equally common non-associated chains.

PCR primers comprised 60 Vbeta and 13 Jbeta primers. Clones were sequenced by immunoSEQ multiplex PCR, and TCRdb holds only the in-frame ones, with some missing. The sample lists more than 100,000 clones, 60% to 85% seen once, with around 1.5% in the top ten. The sequence was collected from a woman aged 18-29 years in good health and CMV-seronegative. The specimen sequenced was PBMCs.

CDR3 nucleotide sequence: TGTGCCAGCAGTGAAGACCCCGGGGTTCAGCCCCAGCATTTT. It yields the protein CASSEDPGVQPQHF. The chain employs TRBV6-1 and TRBJ1-5; D ambiguous. V lost 1 base and J 6 bases, leaving 10 bases between the germline ends. Germline V gene lookup returns CDR1 MNHNS and CDR2 SASEGT. CDR3 length equals 14 residues.